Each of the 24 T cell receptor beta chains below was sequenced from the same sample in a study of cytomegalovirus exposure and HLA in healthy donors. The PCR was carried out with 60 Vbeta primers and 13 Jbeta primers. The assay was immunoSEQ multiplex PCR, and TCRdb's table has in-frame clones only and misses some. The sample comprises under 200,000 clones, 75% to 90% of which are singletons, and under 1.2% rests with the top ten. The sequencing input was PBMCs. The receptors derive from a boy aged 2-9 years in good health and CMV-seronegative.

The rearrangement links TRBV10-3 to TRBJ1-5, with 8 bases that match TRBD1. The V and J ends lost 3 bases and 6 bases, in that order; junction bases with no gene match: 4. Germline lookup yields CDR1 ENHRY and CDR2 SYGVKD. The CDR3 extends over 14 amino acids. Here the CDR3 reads CAISDGQGSQPQHF. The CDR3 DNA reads TGTGCCATCAGTGACGGACAGGGAAGTCAGCCCCAGCATTTT.

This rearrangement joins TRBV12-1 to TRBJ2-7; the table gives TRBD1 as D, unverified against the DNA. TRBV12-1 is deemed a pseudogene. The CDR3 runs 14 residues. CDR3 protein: CASSFDRDSYEQYF. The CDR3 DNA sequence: TGTGCCAGCAGCTTTGACCGGGACAGCTACGAGCAGTACTTC.

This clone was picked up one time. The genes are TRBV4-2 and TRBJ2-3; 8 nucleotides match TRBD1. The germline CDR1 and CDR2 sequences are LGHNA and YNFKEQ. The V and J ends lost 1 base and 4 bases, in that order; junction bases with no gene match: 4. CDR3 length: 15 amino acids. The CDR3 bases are TGTGCCAGCAGCCAAGTCAGGGGGCAGGCAGATACGCAGTATTTT. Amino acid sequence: CASSQVRGQADTQYF.

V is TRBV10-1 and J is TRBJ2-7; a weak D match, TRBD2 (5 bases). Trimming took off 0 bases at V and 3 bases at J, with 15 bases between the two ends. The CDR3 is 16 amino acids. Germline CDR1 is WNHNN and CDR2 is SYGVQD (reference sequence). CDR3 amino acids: CASSESTPGRNYEQYF. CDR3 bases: TGCGCCAGCAGTGAGTCGACTCCGGGAAGGAACTACGAGCAGTACTTC.

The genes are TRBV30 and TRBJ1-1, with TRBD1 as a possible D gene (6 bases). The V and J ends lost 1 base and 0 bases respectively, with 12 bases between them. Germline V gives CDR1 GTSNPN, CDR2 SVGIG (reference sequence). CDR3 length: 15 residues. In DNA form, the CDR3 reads TGTGCCTGGAGTGAAGCCGACAGGTTGAACACTGAAGCTTTCTTT. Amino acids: CAWSEADRLNTEAFF.

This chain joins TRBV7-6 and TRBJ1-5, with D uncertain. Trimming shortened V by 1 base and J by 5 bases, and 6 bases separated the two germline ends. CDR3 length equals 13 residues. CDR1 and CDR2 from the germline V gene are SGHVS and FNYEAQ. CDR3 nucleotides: TGTGCCAGCAGCTTAGTGGCGGATCAGCCCCAGCATTTT. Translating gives CASSLVADQPQHF.

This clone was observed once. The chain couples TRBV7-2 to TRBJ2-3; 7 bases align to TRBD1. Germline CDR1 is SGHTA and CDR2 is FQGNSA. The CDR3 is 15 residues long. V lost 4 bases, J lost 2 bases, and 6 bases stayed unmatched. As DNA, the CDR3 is TGTGCCAGCAGCTCGGGACAGAATCCCACAGATACGCAGTATTTT. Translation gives CASSSGQNPTDTQYF.

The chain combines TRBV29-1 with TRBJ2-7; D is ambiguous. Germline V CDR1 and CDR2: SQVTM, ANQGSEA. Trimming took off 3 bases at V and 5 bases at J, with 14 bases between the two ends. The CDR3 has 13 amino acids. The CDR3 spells CSVDGGKSHEQYF. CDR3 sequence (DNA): TGCAGCGTTGACGGCGGTAAAAGCCACGAGCAGTACTTC.

The CDR3 loop reads CASSSGLAGDLREQYF. CDR3 DNA: TGTGCCAGCAGTTCGGGCCTAGCGGGAGATTTGAGAGAGCAGTACTTC. This chain joins TRBV6-5 and TRBJ2-7; TRBD2 aligns across 10 bases. Germline values: CDR1 MNHEY, CDR2 SVGAGI. Trimming cost V 4 bases and J 7 bases; bases outside gene matches: 13. The CDR3 is made up of 16 amino acids.

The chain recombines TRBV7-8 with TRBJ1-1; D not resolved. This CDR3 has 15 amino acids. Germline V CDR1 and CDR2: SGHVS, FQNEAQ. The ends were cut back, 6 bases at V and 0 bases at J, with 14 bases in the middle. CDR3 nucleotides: TGTGCCAGCAGTCCGACTGGGTTAATGAACACTGAAGCTTTCTTT. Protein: CASSPTGLMNTEAFF.

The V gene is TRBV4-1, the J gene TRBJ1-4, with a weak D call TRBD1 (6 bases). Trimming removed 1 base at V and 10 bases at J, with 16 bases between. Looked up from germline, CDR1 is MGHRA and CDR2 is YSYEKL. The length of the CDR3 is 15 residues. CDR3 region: CASSQADQGLGKLFF. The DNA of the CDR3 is TGCGCCAGCAGCCAAGCTGACCAGGGGCTGGGAAAACTGTTTTTT.

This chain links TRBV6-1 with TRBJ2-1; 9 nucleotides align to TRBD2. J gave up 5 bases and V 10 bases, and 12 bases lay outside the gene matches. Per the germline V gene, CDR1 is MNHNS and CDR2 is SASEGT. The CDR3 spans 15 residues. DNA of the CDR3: TGTGCCACCATGCAGACTAGCGGTCGAAACAATGAGCAGTTCTTC. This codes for CATMQTSGRNNEQFF.

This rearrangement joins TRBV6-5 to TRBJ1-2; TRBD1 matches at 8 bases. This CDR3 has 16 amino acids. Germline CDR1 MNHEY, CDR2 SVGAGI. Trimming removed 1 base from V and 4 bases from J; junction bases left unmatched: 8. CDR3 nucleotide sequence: TGTGCCAGCAGTTACTTTGGACAGGGTGGGAGCTATGGCTACACCTTC. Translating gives CASSYFGQGGSYGYTF.

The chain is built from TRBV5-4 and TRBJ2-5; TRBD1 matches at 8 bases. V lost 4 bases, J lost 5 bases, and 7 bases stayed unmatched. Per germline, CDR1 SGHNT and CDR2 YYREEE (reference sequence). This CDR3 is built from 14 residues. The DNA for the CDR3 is TGTGCCAGCAGCCTAGGGACAGGTCAGGAGACCCAGTACTTC. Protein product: CASSLGTGQETQYF.

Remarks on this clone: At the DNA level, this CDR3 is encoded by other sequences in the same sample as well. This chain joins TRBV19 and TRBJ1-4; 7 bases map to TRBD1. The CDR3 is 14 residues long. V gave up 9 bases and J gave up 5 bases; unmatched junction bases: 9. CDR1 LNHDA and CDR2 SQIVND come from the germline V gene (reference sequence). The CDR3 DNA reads TGTGCCAGCAGCAAGACAGGGAAAAATGAAAAACTGTTTTTT. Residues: CASSKTGKNEKLFF.

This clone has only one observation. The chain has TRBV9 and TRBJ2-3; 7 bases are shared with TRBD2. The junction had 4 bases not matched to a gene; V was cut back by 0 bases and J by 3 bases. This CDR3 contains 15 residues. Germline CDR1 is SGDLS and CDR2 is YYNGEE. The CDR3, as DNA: TGTGCCAGCAGCGTAGCGGGAGGATGGACAGATACGCAGTATTTT. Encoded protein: CASSVAGGWTDTQYF.

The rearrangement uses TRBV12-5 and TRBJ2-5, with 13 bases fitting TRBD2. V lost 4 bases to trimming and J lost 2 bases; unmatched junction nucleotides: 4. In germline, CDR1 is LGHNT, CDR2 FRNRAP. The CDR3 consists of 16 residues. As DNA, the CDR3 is TGTGCTAGTGGTTCCCTGGGACTAGCGGGACAAGAGACCCAGTACTTC. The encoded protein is CASGSLGLAGQETQYF.

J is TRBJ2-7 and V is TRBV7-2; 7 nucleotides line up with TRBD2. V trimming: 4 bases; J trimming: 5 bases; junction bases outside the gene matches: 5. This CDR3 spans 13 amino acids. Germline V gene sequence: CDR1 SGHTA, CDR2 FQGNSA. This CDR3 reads CASSSPGLDEQYF. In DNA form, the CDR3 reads TGTGCCAGCAGCTCCCCAGGACTAGACGAGCAGTACTTC.

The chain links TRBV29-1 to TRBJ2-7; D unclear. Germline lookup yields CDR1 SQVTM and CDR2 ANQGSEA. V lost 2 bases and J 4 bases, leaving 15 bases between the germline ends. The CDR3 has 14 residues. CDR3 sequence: CSVEKPNQQYEQYF. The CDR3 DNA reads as TGCAGCGTTGAAAAGCCAAACCAACAGTACGAGCAGTACTTC.

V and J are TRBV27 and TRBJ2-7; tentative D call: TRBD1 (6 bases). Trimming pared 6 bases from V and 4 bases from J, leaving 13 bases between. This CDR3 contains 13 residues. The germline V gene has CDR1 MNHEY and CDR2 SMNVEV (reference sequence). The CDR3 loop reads CASSLDRRYEQYF. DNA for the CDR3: TGTGCCAGCAGCCTAGACAGGCGATACGAGCAGTACTTC.

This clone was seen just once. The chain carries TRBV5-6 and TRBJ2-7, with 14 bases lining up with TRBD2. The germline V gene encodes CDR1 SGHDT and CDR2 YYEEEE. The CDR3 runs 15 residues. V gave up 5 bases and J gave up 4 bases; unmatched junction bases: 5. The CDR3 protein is CASRLGLAGGYEQYF. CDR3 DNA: TGTGCCAGCAGACTAGGACTAGCGGGAGGATACGAGCAGTACTTC.

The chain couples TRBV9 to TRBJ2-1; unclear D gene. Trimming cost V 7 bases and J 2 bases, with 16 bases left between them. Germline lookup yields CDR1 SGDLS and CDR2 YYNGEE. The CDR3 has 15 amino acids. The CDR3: CASDPGDQPYNEQFF. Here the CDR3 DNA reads TGTGCCAGCGACCCGGGTGATCAACCCTACAATGAGCAGTTCTTC.

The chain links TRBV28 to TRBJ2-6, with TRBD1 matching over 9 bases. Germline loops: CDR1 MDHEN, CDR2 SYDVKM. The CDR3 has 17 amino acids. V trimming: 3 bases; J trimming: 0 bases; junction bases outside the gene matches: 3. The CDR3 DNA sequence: TGTGCCAGCAGTTTTGGGACAGGGTACTCTGGGGCCAACGTCCTGACTTTC. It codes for CASSFGTGYSGANVLTF.

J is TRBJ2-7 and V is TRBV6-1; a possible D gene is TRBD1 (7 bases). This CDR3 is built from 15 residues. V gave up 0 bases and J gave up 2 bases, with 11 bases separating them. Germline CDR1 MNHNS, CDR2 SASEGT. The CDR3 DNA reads TGTGCCAGCAGTGAAGCTCCCAGGGGGGCCTACGAGCAGTACTTC. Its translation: CASSEAPRGAYEQYF.